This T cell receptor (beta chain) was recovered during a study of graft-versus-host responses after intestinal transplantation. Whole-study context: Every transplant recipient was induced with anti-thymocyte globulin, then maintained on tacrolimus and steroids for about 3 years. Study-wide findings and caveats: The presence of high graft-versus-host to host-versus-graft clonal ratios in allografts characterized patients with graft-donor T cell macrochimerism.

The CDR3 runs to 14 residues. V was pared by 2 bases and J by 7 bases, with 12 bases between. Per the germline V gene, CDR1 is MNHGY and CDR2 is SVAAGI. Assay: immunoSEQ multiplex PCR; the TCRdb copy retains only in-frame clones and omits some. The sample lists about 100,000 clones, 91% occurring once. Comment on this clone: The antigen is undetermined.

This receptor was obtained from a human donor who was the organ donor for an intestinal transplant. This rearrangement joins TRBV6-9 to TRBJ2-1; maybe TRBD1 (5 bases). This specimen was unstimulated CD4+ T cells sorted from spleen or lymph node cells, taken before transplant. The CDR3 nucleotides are TGTGCCAGCAGTTATAAAGGGGATAGGAATGAGCAGTTCTTC. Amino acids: CASSYKGDRNEQFF.